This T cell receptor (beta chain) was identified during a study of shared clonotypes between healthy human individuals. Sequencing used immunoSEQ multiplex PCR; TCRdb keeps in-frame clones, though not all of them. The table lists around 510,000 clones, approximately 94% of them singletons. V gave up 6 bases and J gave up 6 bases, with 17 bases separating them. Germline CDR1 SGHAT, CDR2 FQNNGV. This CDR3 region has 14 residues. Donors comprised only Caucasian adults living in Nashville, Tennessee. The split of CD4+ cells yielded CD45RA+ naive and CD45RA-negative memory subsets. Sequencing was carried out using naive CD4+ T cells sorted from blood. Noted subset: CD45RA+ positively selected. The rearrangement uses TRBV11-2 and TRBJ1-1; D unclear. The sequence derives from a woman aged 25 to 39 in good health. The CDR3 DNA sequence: TGTGCCAGCAGACCTCGTTATGGCCGCGCTGAAGCTTTCTTT. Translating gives CASRPRYGRAEAFF.